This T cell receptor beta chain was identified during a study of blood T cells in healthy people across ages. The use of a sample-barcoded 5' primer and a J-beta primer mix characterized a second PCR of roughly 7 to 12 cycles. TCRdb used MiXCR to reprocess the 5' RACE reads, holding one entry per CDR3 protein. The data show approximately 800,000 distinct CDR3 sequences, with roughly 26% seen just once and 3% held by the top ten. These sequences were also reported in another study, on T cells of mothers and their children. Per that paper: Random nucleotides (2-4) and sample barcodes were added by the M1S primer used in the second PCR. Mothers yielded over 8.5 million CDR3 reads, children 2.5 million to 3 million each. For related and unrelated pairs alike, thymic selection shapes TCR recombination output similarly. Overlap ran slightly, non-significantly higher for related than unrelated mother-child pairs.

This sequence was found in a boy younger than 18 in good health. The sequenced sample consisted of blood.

CDR3 residues: CSAPSRGETQYF. The CDR3 DNA is TGCAGTGCCCCGAGCCGTGGAGAGACCCAGTACTTC. V usage is TRBV20-1 and J usage is TRBJ2-5; D unclear. V was shortened by 6 bases and J by 4 bases, with 12 bases between the two germline ends. The CDR3 sequence is 12 residues long. In germline, CDR1 is DFQATT, CDR2 SNEGSKA (reference sequence).